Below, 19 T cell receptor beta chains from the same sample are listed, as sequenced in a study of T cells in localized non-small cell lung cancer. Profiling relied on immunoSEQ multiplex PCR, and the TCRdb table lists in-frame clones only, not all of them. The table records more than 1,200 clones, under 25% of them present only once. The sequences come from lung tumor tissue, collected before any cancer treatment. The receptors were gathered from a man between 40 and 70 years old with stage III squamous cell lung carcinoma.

CDR3 DNA sequence: TGTGCCAGTAGTATACGAGGATACAGGCCCCTGAACACTGAAGCTTTCTTT. This translates into CASSIRGYRPLNTEAFF. The rearrangement links TRBV19 to TRBJ1-1; weak D call: TRBD1 (5 bases). Trimming took off 2 bases at V and 0 bases at J, with 16 bases between the two ends. The CDR3 length is 17 residues. Germline V gene lookup returns CDR1 LNHDA and CDR2 SQIVND (reference sequence).

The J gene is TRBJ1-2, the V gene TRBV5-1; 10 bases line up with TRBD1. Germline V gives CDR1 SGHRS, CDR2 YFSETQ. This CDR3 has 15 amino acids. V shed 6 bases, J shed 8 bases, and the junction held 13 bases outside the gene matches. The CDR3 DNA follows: TGCGCCAGCAACTCGGGGACAGGGGTCACGAGCGGCTACACCTTC. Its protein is CASNSGTGVTSGYTF.

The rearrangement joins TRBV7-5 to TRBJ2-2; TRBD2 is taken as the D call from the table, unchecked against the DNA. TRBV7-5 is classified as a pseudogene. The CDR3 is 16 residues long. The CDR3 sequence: CASRPRGGIFAGELFF. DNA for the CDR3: TGTGCCAGCCGGCCCCGGGGGGGCATTTTTGCCGGGGAGCTGTTTTTT.

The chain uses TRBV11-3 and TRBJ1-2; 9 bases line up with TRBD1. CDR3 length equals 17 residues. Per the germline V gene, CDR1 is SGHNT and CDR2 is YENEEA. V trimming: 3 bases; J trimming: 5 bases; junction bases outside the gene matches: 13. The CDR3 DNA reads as TGTGCCAGCAGCTTTCGACAGGGGGGGACCTATGAGTATGGCTACACCTTC. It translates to CASSFRQGGTYEYGYTF.

The CDR3 sequence: CASSPLRAGGNTEAFF. CDR3 in DNA: TGCGCCAGCAGCCCCCTCAGGGCGGGCGGCAACACTGAAGCTTTCTTT. This chain connects TRBV4-1 to TRBJ1-1; a weak D match, TRBD1 (5 bases). The germline gives CDR1 MGHRA, CDR2 YSYEKL. The V gene lost 4 bases and the J gene lost 2 bases, with 17 bases spanning the gap. This CDR3 has 16 amino acids.

The chain's CDR3 is CASSSPGLGGETQYF. The DNA for the CDR3 is TGTGCCAGCAGTTCCCCGGGACTAGGAGGCGAGACCCAGTACTTC. The chain joins TRBV6-8 to TRBJ2-5, with 8 bases matching TRBD2. This CDR3 comprises 15 residues. The germline CDR1 and CDR2 sequences are MNHGY and SAAAGT. The trim removed 4 bases at V and 5 bases at J, leaving 9 bases unmatched.

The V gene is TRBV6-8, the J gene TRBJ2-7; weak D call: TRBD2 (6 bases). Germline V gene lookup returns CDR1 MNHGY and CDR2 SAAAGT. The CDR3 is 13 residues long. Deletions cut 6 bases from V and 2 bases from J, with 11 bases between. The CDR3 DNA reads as TGTGCCAGCAGGCGGGACGGAACCTACGAGCAGTACTTC. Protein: CASRRDGTYEQYF.

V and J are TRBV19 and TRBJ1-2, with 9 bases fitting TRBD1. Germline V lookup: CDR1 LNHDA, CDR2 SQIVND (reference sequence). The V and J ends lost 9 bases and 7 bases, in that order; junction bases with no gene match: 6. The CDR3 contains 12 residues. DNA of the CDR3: TGTGCCAGCCAAACAGGGGGCAGTGGCTACACCTTC. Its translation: CASQTGGSGYTF. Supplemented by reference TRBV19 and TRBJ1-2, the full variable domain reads DGGITQSPKYLFRKEGQNVTLSCEQNLNHDAMYWYRQDPGQGLRLIYYSQIVNDFQKGDIAEGYSVSREKKESFPLTVTSAQKNPTAFYLCASQTGGSGYTFGSGTRLTVV.

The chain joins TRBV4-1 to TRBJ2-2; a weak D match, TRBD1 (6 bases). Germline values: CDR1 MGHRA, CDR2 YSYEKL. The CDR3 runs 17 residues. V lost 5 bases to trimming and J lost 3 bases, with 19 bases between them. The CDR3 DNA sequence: TGCGCCAGCAGCGAACGACTGGACAGTATCGACACCGGGGAGCTGTTTTTT. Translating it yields CASSERLDSIDTGELFF.

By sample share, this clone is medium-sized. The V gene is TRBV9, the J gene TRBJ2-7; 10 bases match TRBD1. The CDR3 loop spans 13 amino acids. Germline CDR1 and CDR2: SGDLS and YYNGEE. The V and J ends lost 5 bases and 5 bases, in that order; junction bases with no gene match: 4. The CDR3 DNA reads TGTGCCAGCAGGCCCGGGACAGGGGACGAGCAGTACTTC. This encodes CASRPGTGDEQYF.

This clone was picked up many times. DNA for the CDR3: TGTGCCAGCAGCTTAAATTCAGGGGGGCAAGAGACCCAGTACTTC. It is translated as CASSLNSGGQETQYF. V and J are TRBV11-3 and TRBJ2-5, with D possibly matching TRBD1 (7 bases). Trimming pared 2 bases from V and 2 bases from J, leaving 12 bases between. Germline V gene data show CDR1 as SGHNT and CDR2 as YENEEA. CDR3 length equals 15 residues.

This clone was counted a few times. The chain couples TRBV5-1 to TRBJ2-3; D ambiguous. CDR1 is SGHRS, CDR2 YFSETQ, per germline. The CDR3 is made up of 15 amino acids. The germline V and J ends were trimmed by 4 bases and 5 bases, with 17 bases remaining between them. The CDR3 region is CASSPNGQFGDTQYF. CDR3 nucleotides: TGCGCCAGCAGCCCGAACGGCCAATTTGGAGATACGCAGTATTTT.

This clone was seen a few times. CDR3 region: CASSIQGRVQPQHF. The DNA for the CDR3 is TGTGCCAGTAGTATTCAGGGGCGCGTTCAGCCCCAGCATTTT. This chain links TRBV19 with TRBJ1-5, with TRBD1 as a possible D gene (6 bases). Germline CDR1 is LNHDA and CDR2 is SQIVND (reference sequence). The CDR3 loop spans 14 amino acids. The V end lost 3 bases, the J end lost 6 bases, and 12 bases lay between the germline ends.

The CDR3 protein is CASSYTGGTTYNEQFF. The CDR3 DNA sequence: TGTGCCAGCAGCTACACGGGGGGAACCACCTACAATGAGCAGTTCTTC. J is TRBJ2-1 and V is TRBV7-5; no DNA check was done on the table's D call, TRBD2. TRBV7-5 is given as a pseudogene. The CDR3 spans 16 residues.

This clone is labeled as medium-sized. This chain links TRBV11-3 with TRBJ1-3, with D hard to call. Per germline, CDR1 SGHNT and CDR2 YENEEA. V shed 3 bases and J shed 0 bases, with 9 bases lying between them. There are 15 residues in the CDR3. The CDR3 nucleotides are TGTGCCAGCAGCTTGGTCACAGCCTCTGGAAACACCATATATTTT. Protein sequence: CASSLVTASGNTIYF. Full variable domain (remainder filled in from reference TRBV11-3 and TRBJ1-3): EAGVVQSPRYKIIEKKQPVAFWCNPISGHNTLYWYLQNLGQGPELLIRYENEEAVDDSQLPKDRFSAERLKGVDSTLKIQPAELGDSAVYLCASSLVTASGNTIYFGEGSWLTVV.

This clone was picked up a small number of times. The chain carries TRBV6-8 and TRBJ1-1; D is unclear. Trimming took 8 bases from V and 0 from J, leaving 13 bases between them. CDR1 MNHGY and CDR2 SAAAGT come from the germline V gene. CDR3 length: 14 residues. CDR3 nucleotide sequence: TGTGCCAGCCGGCAGAAACCCATGAACACTGAAGCTTTCTTT. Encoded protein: CASRQKPMNTEAFF.

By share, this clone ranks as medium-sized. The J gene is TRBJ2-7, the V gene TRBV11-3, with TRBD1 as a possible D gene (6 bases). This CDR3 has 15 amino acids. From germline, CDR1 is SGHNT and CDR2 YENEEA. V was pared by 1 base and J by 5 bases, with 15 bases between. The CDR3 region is CASSLGQGMYDEQYF. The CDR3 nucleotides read TGTGCCAGCAGCTTAGGCCAGGGGATGTATGACGAGCAGTACTTC.

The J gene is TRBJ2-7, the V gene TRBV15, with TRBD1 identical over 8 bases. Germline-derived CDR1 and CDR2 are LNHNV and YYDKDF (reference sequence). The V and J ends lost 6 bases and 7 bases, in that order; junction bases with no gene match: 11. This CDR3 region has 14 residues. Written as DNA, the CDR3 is TGTGCCACCAGTCCGACAGGGGAACGAAGAGAGCAGTACTTC. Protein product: CATSPTGERREQYF.

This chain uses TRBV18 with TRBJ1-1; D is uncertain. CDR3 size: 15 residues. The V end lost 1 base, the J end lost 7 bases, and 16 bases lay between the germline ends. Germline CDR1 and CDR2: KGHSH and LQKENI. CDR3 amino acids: CASSPRPGKLLEAFF. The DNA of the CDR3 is TGTGCCAGCTCACCACGGCCCGGAAAACTCCTTGAAGCTTTCTTT.